This record looks at one TCR beta chain sequence and its context. Its target is unknown. UMIs were included in TCR beta cDNA generated by 5'RACE template switching. No DNA is given; TCRdb re-called the 5' RACE reads and lists each CDR3 protein once. The table lists some 440,000 distinct CDR3 sequences. The sample is drawn from a study of T cells expressing NK-cell markers. Across the whole study: Sorted CD3+CD56+NKG2C+, CD3+CD56+NKG2C- and CD3+CD56-NKG2C+ T-cell subsets were beta-chain profiled.

Points from the study as a whole: Dominant NKG2C+ clonotypes in about 6 donors made up about 1.0-7.0% of CD8+ T cells. In four donors, dominant clonotypes made up 28.3-60.1% of CD3+CD56-NKG2C+ cells.

Germline V gene lookup returns CDR1 SGHRS and CDR2 YFSETQ. This CDR3 region has 16 residues. Sequenced sample: blood T cells: a sorted CD56 or NKG2C T cell subset, CD4+ or CD8+ T cells, or bulk PBMC T cells (not recorded which). This TCR came from a woman aged 45 to 65 in good health. The chain employs TRBV5-1 and TRBJ1-2. CDR3 in amino acids: CASSLGRGTVNYGYTF.